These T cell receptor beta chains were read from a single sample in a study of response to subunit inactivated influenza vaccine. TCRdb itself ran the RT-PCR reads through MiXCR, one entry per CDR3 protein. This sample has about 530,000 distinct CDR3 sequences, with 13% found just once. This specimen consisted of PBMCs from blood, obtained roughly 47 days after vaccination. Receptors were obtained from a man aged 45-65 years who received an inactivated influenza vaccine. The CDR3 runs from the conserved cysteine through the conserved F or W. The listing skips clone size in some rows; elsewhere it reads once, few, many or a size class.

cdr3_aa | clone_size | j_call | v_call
CSASFSGANVLTF | few | TRBJ2-6 | TRBV20-1
CATSELQRDTQYF | many | TRBJ2-3 | TRBV24-1
CASSPQGNEAFF | many | TRBJ1-1 | TRBV7-2
CASSRGLARSHNEQFF | many | TRBJ2-1 | TRBV3-1
CASSWGQSYGYTF | many | TRBJ1-2 | TRBV7-2
CASSLSGAEGYTF | few | TRBJ1-2 | TRBV4-3
CASSLIVTSTDTQYF | many | TRBJ2-3 | TRBV5-6
CAISVGMRLAGNEQYF | many | TRBJ2-7 | TRBV10-3
CATSAPVADRGYEQYF | . | TRBJ2-7 | TRBV24-1
CASSQLPGQGAAGELFF | . | TRBJ2-2 | TRBV4-2
CAINQGQVYEQYF | few | TRBJ2-7 | TRBV10-3
CSAYQPGDRVTTEAFF | few | TRBJ1-1 | TRBV29-1
CASSQTTDTQYF | many | TRBJ2-3 | TRBV4-2
CASSLSEVRADTQYF | . | TRBJ2-3 | TRBV7-8
CASSYWMGGNSYEQYF | . | TRBJ2-7 | TRBV6-2/TRBV6-3
CSATKLAGEETQYF | . | TRBJ2-5 | TRBV20-1
CASSRYSTDTQYF | many | TRBJ2-3 | TRBV6-2/TRBV6-3
CASSLLREPAYEQYF | . | TRBJ2-7 | TRBV5-1
CASSLEGTRGTDTQYF | . | TRBJ2-3 | TRBV11-2
CASSPLGRLNTEAFF | few | TRBJ1-1 | TRBV4-1
CAISELAGLDEQYF | . | TRBJ2-7 | TRBV10-3
CSVGQSYEQYF | . | TRBJ2-7 | TRBV29-1
CASSQVSTRDYTGELFF | . | TRBJ2-2 | TRBV4-3
CATSEPALTDTQYF | . | TRBJ2-3 | TRBV24-1